This TCR beta chain derives from a study of shared clonotypes between healthy human individuals. Study-wide results and caveats: The sharing of roughly 5% of naive CD4 clonotypes was seen across a few donors. Even with large depth, rarefaction showed that sorted-subset sequencing was incomplete.

With regard to this clone: Its antigen remains unknown.

Only in-frame clones appear in the TCRdb table, and some are missing; sequencing was by immunoSEQ multiplex PCR. The sample shows some 690,000 clones, less than 95% of them seen only once. There were no recent acute infections or vaccinations among the donors, who were healthy HIV-negative adults. The CD8 memory fraction combined CD45RO+ cells with TemRA cells (CCR7-negative CD45RA+). The sequence was collected from a man in his late teens or twenties in good health. Some clones in this sample may be carry-over from other donors' samples. Material: memory CD8+ T cells from PBMCs. Subset defined: CD45RO+ cells pooled with CCR7-negative TemRA cells.

The CDR3 DNA follows: TGCGCCAGTCGAGTGGCGTTTTGGCTCCGCAGGGTGGAGACCCAGTACTTC. Translating gives CASRVAFWLRRVETQYF. The genes are TRBV10-1 and TRBJ2-5; tentatively, D is TRBD1 (5 bases). The V gene's germline CDR1 is WNHNN and CDR2 SYGVQD (reference sequence). Between the trimmed V and J ends, which lost 9 bases and 5 bases, there was a span of 28 bases. The CDR3 is 17 residues long.